This T cell receptor beta chain was captured in a study of graft-versus-host responses after intestinal transplantation. Clones were read by immunoSEQ multiplex PCR, and TCRdb kept only the in-frame ones, dropping some. The table records around 110,000 clones, roughly 87% of them present only once. On this clone itself: Its target is unknown.

J was trimmed by 7 bases and V by 2 bases; bases with no gene match: 7. The germline gives CDR1 SEHNR, CDR2 FQNEAQ (reference sequence). CDR3 size: 14 residues. This clonotype was sampled from a human donor who was the organ donor for an intestinal transplant. The specimen comprised unstimulated CD4+ T cells sorted from spleen or lymph node cells, sampled before transplant. V and J are TRBV7-9 and TRBJ2-5; TRBD1 matches 7 bases. The CDR3 loop is CASSLSRQGVTQYF. CDR3 DNA: TGTGCCAGCAGCTTATCTCGCCAGGGGGTGACCCAGTACTTC. Looking up the rest from reference TRBV7-9 and TRBJ2-5 gives the full variable domain: DTGVSQNPRHKITKRGQNVTFRCDPISEHNRLYWYRQTLGQGPEFLTYFQNEAQLEKSRLLSDRFSAERPKGSFSTLEIQRTEQGDSAMYLCASSLSRQGVTQYFGPGTRLLVL.